The clone carrying this T cell receptor beta chain was counted a few times. Its antigen is currently unknown. This record comes from a study of early T cells in non-severe SARS-CoV-2 infection. Study results and limitations: Anti-spike CD8 responses were favored in VDJdb matching, and private and CD4 specificities were missed.

The trim removed 5 bases at V and 2 bases at J, leaving 3 bases unmatched. Germline lookup yields CDR1 SGHVS and CDR2 FNYEAQ. This CDR3 is built from 13 residues. Individual cDNA molecules were tagged with unique molecular identifiers, the study reported. One entry per CDR3 protein results from TCRdb running MiXCR on the 5' RACE reads. The profile shows about 99,000 distinct CDR3 sequences, 16% of them singletons. Sample: whole blood. The sequence derives from an adult who was a healthcare worker with PCR-confirmed SARS-CoV-2 infection or an uninfected control (not recorded which). The chain employs TRBV7-6 and TRBJ2-7; 7 nucleotides line up with TRBD1. CDR3 bases: TGTGCCAGCAGCAAGCAGGGGGCCTACGAGCAGTACTTC. This codes for CASSKQGAYEQYF.